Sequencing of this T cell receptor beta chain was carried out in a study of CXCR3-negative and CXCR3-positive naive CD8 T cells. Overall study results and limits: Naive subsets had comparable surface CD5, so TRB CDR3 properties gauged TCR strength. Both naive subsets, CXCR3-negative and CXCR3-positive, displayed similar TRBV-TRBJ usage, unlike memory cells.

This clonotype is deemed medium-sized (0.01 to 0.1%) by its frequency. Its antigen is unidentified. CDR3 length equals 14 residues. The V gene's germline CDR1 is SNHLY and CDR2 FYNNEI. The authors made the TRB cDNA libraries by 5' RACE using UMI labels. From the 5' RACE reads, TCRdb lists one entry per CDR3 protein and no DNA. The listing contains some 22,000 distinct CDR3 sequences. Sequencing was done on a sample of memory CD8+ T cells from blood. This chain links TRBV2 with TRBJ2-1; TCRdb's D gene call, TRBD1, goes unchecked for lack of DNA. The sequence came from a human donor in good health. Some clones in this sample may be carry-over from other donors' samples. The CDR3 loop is CASSETGAVNEQFF. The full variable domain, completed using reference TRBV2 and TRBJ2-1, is EPEVTQTPSHQVTQMGQEVILRCVPISNHLYFYWYRQILGQKVEFLVSFYNNEISEKSEIFDDQFSVERPDGSNFTLKIRSTKLEDSAMYFCASSETGAVNEQFFGPGTRLTVL.